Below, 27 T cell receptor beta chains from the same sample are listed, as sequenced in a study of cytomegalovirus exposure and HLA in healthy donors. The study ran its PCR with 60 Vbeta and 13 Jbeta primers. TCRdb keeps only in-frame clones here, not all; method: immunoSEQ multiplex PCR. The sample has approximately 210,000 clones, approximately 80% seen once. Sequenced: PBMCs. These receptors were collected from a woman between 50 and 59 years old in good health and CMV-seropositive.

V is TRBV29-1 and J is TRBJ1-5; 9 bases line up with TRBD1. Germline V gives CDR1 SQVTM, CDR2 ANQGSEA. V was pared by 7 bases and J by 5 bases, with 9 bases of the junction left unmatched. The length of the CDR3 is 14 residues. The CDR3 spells CSATGTGRDQPQHF. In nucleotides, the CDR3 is TGCAGCGCGACCGGGACAGGGAGGGATCAGCCCCAGCATTTT.

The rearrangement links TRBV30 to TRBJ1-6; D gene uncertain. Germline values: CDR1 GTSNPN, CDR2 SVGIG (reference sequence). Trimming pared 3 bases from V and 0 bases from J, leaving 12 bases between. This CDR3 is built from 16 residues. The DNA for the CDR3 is TGTGCCTGGAGCTCAGGACGGGGCTCCTATAATTCACCCCTCCACTTT. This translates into CAWSSGRGSYNSPLHF.

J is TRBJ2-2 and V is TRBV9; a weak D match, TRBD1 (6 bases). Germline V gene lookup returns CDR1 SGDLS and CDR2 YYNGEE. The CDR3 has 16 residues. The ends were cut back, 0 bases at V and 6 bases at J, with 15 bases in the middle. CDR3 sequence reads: CASSVDWGPGAGELFF. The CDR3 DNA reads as TGTGCCAGCAGCGTAGATTGGGGGCCCGGGGCCGGGGAGCTGTTTTTT.

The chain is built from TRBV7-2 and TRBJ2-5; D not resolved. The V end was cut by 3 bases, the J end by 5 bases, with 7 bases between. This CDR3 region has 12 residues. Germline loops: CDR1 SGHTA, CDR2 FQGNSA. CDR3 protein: CASSFFIETQYF. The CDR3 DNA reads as TGTGCCAGCAGCTTCTTTATCGAGACCCAGTACTTC.

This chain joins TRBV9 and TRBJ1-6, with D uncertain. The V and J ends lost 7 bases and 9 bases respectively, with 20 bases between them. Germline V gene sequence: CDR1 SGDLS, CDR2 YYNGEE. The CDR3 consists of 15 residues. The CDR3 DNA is TGTGCCAGCCAAAGCTCGGACGGGGAGGGTTCACCCCTCCACTTT. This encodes CASQSSDGEGSPLHF.

The CDR3 region has the DNA TGTGCCAGCACCCCCCCAGGGGCTGGGGCCAACGTCCTGACTTTC. The encoded protein is CASTPPGAGANVLTF. This chain joins TRBV7-9 and TRBJ2-6; perhaps TRBD1 as D (6 bases). This CDR3 spans 15 amino acids. Per the germline V gene, CDR1 is SEHNR and CDR2 is FQNEAQ (reference sequence). The V end was cut by 7 bases, the J end by 2 bases, with 12 bases between. Looking up the rest from reference TRBV7-9 and TRBJ2-6 gives the full variable domain: DTGVSQNPRHKITKRGQNVTFRCDPISEHNRLYWYRQTLGQGPEFLTYFQNEAQLEKSRLLSDRFSAERPKGSFSTLEIQRTEQGDSAMYLCASTPPGAGANVLTFGAGSRLTVL.

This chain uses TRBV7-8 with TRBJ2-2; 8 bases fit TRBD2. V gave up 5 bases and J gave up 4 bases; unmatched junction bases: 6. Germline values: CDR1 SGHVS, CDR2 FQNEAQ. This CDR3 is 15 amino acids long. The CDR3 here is CASSLGGAVTGELFF. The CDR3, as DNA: TGTGCCAGCAGCCTCGGGGGGGCCGTCACCGGGGAGCTGTTTTTT.

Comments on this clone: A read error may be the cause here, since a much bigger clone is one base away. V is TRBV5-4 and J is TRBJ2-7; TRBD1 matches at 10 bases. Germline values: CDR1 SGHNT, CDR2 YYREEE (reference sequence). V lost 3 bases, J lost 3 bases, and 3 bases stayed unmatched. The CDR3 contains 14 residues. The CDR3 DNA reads TGTGCCAGCAGCTCCGGGACAGGGGACTACGAGCAGTACTTC. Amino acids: CASSSGTGDYEQYF.

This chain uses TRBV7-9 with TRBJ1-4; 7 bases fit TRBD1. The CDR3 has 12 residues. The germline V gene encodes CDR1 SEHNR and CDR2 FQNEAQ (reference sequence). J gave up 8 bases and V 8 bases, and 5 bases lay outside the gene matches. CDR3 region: CASRQGEEKLFF. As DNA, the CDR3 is TGTGCCAGCCGACAGGGCGAGGAAAAACTGTTTTTT. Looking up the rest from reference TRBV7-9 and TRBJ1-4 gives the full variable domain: DTGVSQNPRHKITKRGQNVTFRCDPISEHNRLYWYRQTLGQGPEFLTYFQNEAQLEKSRLLSDRFSAERPKGSFSTLEIQRTEQGDSAMYLCASRQGEEKLFFGSGTQLSVL.

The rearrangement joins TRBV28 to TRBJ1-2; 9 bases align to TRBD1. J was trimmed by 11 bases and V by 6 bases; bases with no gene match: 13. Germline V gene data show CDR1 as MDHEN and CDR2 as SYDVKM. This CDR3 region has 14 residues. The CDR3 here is CASRLGQGQSSYTF. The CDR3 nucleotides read TGTGCCAGCAGACTCGGACAGGGGCAATCATCTTACACCTTC.

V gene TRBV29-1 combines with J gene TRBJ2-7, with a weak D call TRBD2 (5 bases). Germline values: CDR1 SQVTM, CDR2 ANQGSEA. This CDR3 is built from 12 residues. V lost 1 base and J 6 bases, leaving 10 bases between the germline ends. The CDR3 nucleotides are TGCAGCGTTGAAGGTGCTAGCCTCGAGCAGTACTTC. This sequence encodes CSVEGASLEQYF.

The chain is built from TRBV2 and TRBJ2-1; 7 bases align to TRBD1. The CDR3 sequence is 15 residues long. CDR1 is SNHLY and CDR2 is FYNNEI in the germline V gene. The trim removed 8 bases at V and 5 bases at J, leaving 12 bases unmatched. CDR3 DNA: TGTGCCAGCCGAGGGACATCCACAGGGGACAATGAGCAGTTCTTC. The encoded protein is CASRGTSTGDNEQFF.

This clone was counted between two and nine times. The CDR3 protein is CAISDVGGLGTEAFF. Written as DNA, the CDR3 is TGTGCCATCAGTGATGTGGGGGGTTTGGGCACTGAAGCTTTCTTT. The chain has TRBV10-3 and TRBJ1-1; D is possibly TRBD1 (5 bases). The CDR3 contains 15 residues. V dropped 3 bases and J dropped 4 bases, with 15 bases sitting between them. Germline V lookup: CDR1 ENHRY, CDR2 SYGVKD.

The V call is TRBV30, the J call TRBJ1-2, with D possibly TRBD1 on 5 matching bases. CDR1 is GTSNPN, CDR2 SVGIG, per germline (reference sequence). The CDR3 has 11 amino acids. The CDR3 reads CAPGAGNGYTF. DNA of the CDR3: TGTGCTCCAGGAGCAGGGAACGGCTACACCTTC.

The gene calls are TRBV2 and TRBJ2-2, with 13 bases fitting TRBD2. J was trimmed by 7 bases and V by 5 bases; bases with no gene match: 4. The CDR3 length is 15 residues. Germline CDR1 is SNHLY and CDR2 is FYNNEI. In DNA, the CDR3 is TGTGCCAGCAGTTGGACTAGCGGGGGTGTCGGGGAGCTGTTTTTT. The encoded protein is CASSWTSGGVGELFF.

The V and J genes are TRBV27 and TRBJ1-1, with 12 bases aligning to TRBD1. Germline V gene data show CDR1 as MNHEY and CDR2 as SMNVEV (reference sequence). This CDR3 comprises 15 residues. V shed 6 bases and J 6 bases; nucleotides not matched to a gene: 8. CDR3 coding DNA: TGTGCCAGCAGGTCCGAGGGACAGGGGGCGCCTGAAGCTTTCTTT. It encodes CASRSEGQGAPEAFF.

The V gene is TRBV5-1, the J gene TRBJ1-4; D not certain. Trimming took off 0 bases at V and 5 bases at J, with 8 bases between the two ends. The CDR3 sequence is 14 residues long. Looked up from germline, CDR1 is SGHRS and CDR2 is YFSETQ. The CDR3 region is CASSLEQTNEKLFF. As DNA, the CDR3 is TGCGCCAGCAGCTTGGAACAGACAAATGAAAAACTGTTTTTT.

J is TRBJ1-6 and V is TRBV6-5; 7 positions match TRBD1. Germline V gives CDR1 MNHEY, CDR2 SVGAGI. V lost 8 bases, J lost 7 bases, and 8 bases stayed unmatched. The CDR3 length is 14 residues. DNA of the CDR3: TGTGCCAGCCGCCTCCGGGACAGAAATTCACCCCTCCACTTT. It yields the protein CASRLRDRNSPLHF.

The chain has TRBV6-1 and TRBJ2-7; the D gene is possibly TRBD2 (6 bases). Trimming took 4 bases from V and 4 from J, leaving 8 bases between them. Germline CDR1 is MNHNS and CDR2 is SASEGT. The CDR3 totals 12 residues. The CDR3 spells CASSAGGYEQYF. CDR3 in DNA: TGTGCCAGCAGTGCTGGGGGGTACGAGCAGTACTTC.

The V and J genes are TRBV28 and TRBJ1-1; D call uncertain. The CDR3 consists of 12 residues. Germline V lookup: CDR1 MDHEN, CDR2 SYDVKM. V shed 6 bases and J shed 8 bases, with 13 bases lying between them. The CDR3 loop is CASRTRAGEAFF. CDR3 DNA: TGTGCCAGCAGGACGCGGGCGGGGGAAGCTTTCTTT.

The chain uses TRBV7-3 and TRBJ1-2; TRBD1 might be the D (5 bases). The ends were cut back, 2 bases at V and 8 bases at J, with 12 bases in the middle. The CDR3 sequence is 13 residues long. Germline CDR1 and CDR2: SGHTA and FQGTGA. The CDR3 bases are TGTGCCAGCAGCTTATCGGGGGGAGGAGGCTACACCTTC. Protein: CASSLSGGGGYTF.

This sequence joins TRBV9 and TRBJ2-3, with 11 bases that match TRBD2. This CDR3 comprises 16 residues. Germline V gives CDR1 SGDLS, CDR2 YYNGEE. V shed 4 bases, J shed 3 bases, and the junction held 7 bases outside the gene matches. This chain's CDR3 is CASSTIAGGPTDTQYF. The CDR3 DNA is TGTGCCAGCAGCACCATAGCGGGGGGGCCTACAGATACGCAGTATTTT.

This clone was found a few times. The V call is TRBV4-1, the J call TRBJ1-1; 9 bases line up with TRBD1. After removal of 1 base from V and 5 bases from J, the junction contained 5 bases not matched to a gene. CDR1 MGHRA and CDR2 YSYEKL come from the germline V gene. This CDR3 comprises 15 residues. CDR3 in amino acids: CASSQVNRGPTEAFF. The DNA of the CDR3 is TGCGCCAGCAGCCAAGTCAACAGGGGGCCGACTGAAGCTTTCTTT.

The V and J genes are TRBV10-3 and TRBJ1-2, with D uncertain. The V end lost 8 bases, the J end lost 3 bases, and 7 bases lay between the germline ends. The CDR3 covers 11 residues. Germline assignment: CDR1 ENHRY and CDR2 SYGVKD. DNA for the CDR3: TGTGCCATCGGACTTGACTATGGCTACACCTTC. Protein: CAIGLDYGYTF.

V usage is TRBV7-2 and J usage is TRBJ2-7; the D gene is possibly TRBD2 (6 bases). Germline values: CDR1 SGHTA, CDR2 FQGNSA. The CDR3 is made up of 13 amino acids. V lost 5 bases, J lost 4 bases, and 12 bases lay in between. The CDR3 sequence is CASSRSGYYEQYF. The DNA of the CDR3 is TGTGCCAGCAGCCGTAGCGGTTATTACGAGCAGTACTTC.

The CDR3 sequence is CASSLATGAAYEQYF. CDR3 DNA sequence: TGTGCCAGCAGCTTAGCCACAGGGGCCGCCTACGAGCAGTACTTC. This chain joins TRBV7-2 and TRBJ2-7; TRBD1 matches 7 bases. From germline, CDR1 is SGHTA and CDR2 FQGNSA. The CDR3 is 15 residues long. J lost 2 bases, V lost 0 bases, and 4 bases had no gene match. Variable domain in full (rest from reference TRBV7-2 and TRBJ2-7): GAGVSQSPSNKVTEKGKDVELRCDPISGHTALYWYRQSLGQGLEFLIYFQGNSAPDKSGLPSDRFSAERTGGSVSTLTIQRTQQEDSAVYLCASSLATGAAYEQYFGPGTRLTVT.

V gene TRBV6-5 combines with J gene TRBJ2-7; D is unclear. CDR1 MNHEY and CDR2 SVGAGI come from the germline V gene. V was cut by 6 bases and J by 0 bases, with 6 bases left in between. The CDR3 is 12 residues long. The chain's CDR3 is CASSSRSYEQYF. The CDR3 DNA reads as TGTGCCAGCAGCTCGCGCTCCTACGAGCAGTACTTC.